This passage covers 17 T cell receptor beta chains from one sample sequenced in a study of T-cell memory formation after mild COVID-19. TCRdb re-called the 5' RACE reads through MiXCR, storing one row per CDR3 protein. The table shows 110,000 to 150,000 distinct CDR3 sequences, with 14% occurring only once. Sequenced sample: PBMCs or a T cell subset sorted from them (not recorded which). All receptors come from an adult woman who had mild COVID-19 (a few samples of this study predate the infection). Cell type and time point are not known.

This clonotype was counted at least ten times. The chain couples TRBV4-1 to TRBJ1-5, with 7 bases aligning to TRBD1. V was clipped by 4 bases and J by 0 bases; unmatched bases: 0. CDR3 length: 14 residues. The V gene's germline CDR1 is MGHRA and CDR2 YSYEKL. CDR3 nucleotides: TGCGCCAGCAGCCCAGGGGGTAGCAATCAGCCCCAGCATTTT. As protein: CASSPGGSNQPQHF.

This chain connects TRBV4-3 to TRBJ2-7; 13 nucleotides match TRBD2. The junction had 17 bases not matched to a gene; V was cut back by 3 bases and J by 6 bases. Germline values: CDR1 LGHNA, CDR2 YSLEER. The CDR3 runs 19 residues. The CDR3 spells CASSQELGLAGVHRLEQYF. The CDR3 DNA sequence: TGCGCCAGCAGCCAGGAACTAGGACTAGCGGGAGTTCATAGGCTCGAGCAGTACTTC.

The chain recombines TRBV24-1 with TRBJ2-1; TRBD2 aligns across 7 bases. This CDR3 spans 13 amino acids. V shed 3 bases and J 9 bases; nucleotides not matched to a gene: 4. Looked up from germline, CDR1 is KGHDR and CDR2 is SFDVKD. The CDR3 region has the DNA TGTGCCACCAGTGATGGGGGGGTCCTTGAGCAGTTCTTC. It yields the protein CATSDGGVLEQFF.

There are a few counts of this clonotype. The chain joins TRBV6-2 or TRBV6-3 to TRBJ2-7, with 12 bases matching TRBD2. The length of the CDR3 is 19 residues. The germline gives CDR1 MNHEY, CDR2 SVGEGT. Unmatched junction bases numbered 13, after V lost 1 base and J lost 3 bases. The CDR3 is CASSYFGGTSGPLHYEQYF. As DNA, the CDR3 is TGTGCCAGCAGTTACTTCGGAGGGACTAGCGGGCCACTGCACTACGAGCAGTACTTC.

J is TRBJ2-1 and V is TRBV7-2, with D maybe TRBD2 (5 bases). Germline CDR1 reads SGHTA; CDR2 reads FQGNSA. The CDR3 has 15 residues. V was pared by 5 bases and J by 4 bases, with 15 bases between. The CDR3, as DNA: TGTGCCAGCAGCCTAGACGGACTTTATTACAATGAGCAGTTCTTC. It specifies CASSLDGLYYNEQFF.

This clonotype was detected only a few times. V gene TRBV29-1 combines with J gene TRBJ2-7; D tentatively fits TRBD1 or TRBD2 (5 bases each). Germline values: CDR1 SQVTM, CDR2 ANQGSEA. V was shortened by 2 bases and J by 0 bases, with 14 bases between the two germline ends. CDR3 size: 15 residues. CDR3 sequence: CSVESAGLASYEQYF. Here the CDR3 DNA reads TGCAGCGTTGAATCGGCAGGGCTAGCCTCCTACGAGCAGTACTTC.

The rearrangement joins TRBV12-3 or TRBV12-4 to TRBJ1-2; D gene unclear. The CDR3 covers 13 residues. The V end was cut by 4 bases, the J end by 2 bases, with 8 bases between. The CDR3 region has the DNA TGTGCCAGCAGTTCGACACCGAACTATGGCTACACCTTC. It specifies CASSSTPNYGYTF.

This chain joins TRBV6-6 and TRBJ2-5, with no clear D. Germline CDR1 reads MNHNY; CDR2 reads SVGAGI (reference sequence). V dropped 6 bases and J dropped 1 base, with 18 bases sitting between them. The CDR3 is made up of 16 amino acids. The CDR3 loop reads CASSTLPGQAQETQYF. The DNA for the CDR3 is TGTGCCAGCAGCACCCTCCCCGGGCAGGCCCAAGAGACCCAGTACTTC.

The chain is built from TRBV4-1 and TRBJ2-7, with D uncertain. In germline, CDR1 is MGHRA, CDR2 YSYEKL. The CDR3 has 13 amino acids. The V gene lost 3 bases and the J gene lost 4 bases, with 10 bases spanning the gap. The CDR3 DNA reads as TGCGCCAGCAGCCAGGTCGAGGCGTACGAGCAGTACTTC. As protein: CASSQVEAYEQYF.

V and J are TRBV6-7 and TRBJ1-1; weak D call: TRBD1 (5 bases). TRBV6-7 counts as an open reading frame of uncertain function. The germline V and J ends were trimmed by 9 bases and 1 base, with 15 bases remaining between them. The CDR3 spans 14 residues. CDR3: CARRPGQGNTEAFF. CDR3 DNA sequence: TGTGCCAGACGACCGGGGCAGGGGAACACTGAAGCTTTCTTT.

This clonotype was counted a few times. The chain uses TRBV12-3 or TRBV12-4 and TRBJ2-3; the D gene is possibly TRBD1 (5 bases). The V end was cut by 7 bases, the J end by 2 bases, with 10 bases between. The CDR3 length is 13 residues. DNA of the CDR3: TGTGCCAGCACCAAGGACACCACAGATACGCAGTATTTT. Protein product: CASTKDTTDTQYF.

This clonotype has a handful of counts. CDR3 DNA sequence: TGCAGTGCTCCCCGGCGGGGTGGGAACTATGGCTACACCTTC. Translation gives CSAPRRGGNYGYTF. V gene TRBV20-1 combines with J gene TRBJ1-2, with no clear D. Germline V gene data show CDR1 as DFQATT and CDR2 as SNEGSKA (reference sequence). This CDR3 contains 14 residues. Trimming stripped 5 bases from V and 2 bases from J, with 15 bases between.

V usage is TRBV24-1 and J usage is TRBJ2-1; D possibly corresponds to TRBD1 (5 bases). This CDR3 spans 12 amino acids. The V and J ends lost 5 bases and 7 bases respectively, with 8 bases between them. Germline CDR1 and CDR2: KGHDR and SFDVKD. DNA for the CDR3: TGTGCCACCAGTGGGGGCTGGAATGAGCAGTTCTTC. This codes for CATSGGWNEQFF.

The table lists this clonotype with a few counts. The chain uses TRBV9 and TRBJ1-1, with D possibly matching TRBD1 (6 bases). Germline CDR1 reads SGDLS; CDR2 reads YYNGEE. The CDR3 contains 17 residues. V was shortened by 0 bases and J by 3 bases, with 18 bases between the two germline ends. CDR3 amino acids: CASSVVSAGGLDTEAFF. CDR3 bases: TGTGCCAGCAGCGTAGTTTCGGCGGGGGGCCTCGACACTGAAGCTTTCTTT.

The J gene is TRBJ1-2, the V gene TRBV2; weak D call: TRBD1 (5 bases). Trimming cost V 3 bases and J 0 bases, with 11 bases left between them. The CDR3 spans 15 residues. From germline, CDR1 is SNHLY and CDR2 FYNNEI. The CDR3 coding sequence is TGTGCCAGCAGTGAGACAGTGGAGTCTAACTATGGCTACACCTTC. It translates to CASSETVESNYGYTF.

This clonotype was counted only a few times. The chain has TRBV7-9 and TRBJ1-1, with 7 bases that match TRBD1. Germline V gives CDR1 SEHNR, CDR2 FQNEAQ (reference sequence). Unmatched junction bases numbered 2, after V lost 0 bases and J lost 1 base. The CDR3 consists of 15 residues. The CDR3 is CASSLARGKNTEAFF. Written as DNA, the CDR3 is TGTGCCAGCAGCTTAGCCAGGGGGAAGAACACTGAAGCTTTCTTT.

The table lists this clonotype with a few counts. This chain links TRBV13 with TRBJ2-7; 9 bases agree with TRBD2. With 4 bases clipped from V and 2 bases from J, the junction kept 9 bases outside the gene matches. The CDR3 has 16 amino acids. The germline CDR1 and CDR2 sequences are PRHDT and FYEKMQ (reference sequence). The CDR3 sequence: CASSSRRTSATYEQYF. Here the CDR3 DNA reads TGTGCCAGCAGCTCCCGCCGGACTAGCGCTACCTACGAGCAGTACTTC.